Shown below are 6 T cell receptor beta chains from a single sample sequenced in a study of cytomegalovirus exposure and HLA in healthy donors. The repertoire was sequenced with immunoSEQ multiplex PCR; TCRdb's copy has only in-frame clones and lacks some. Altogether approximately 88,000 clones are present, 96% being singletons, with the ten largest covering approximately 1.3%. Material for sequencing was PBMCs. The source of these receptors is a woman between 18 and 29 years old in good health and CMV-seronegative.

J is TRBJ2-3 and V is TRBV2; 8 bases map to TRBD2. From germline, CDR1 is SNHLY and CDR2 FYNNEI. The CDR3 covers 15 residues. V shed 6 bases, J shed 0 bases, and the junction held 5 bases outside the gene matches. In nucleotides, the CDR3 is TGTGCCAGCAGCCGACTAGCGTTTAGCACAGATACGCAGTATTTT. Translation: CASSRLAFSTDTQYF.

The J gene is TRBJ2-1, the V gene TRBV7-6; weak D call: TRBD2 (5 bases). Germline loops: CDR1 SGHVS, CDR2 FNYEAQ. V was trimmed by 4 bases and J by 2 bases, leaving 15 bases between them. The CDR3 extends over 16 amino acids. The CDR3 sequence: CASSSLSGWTYNEQFF. CDR3 coding DNA: TGTGCCAGCAGCTCCTTATCGGGATGGACCTACAATGAGCAGTTCTTC.

This clone was seen only once. This chain connects TRBV6-6 to TRBJ2-7; 7 positions agree with TRBD2. With V trimmed by 1 base and J by 5 bases, 8 bases remained unmatched. The CDR3 has 15 residues. Looked up from germline, CDR1 is MNHNY and CDR2 is SVGAGI (reference sequence). Here the CDR3 reads CASSYWLGGTHEQYF. CDR3 sequence (DNA): TGTGCCAGCAGTTACTGGCTGGGAGGGACGCACGAGCAGTACTTC.

This clone appeared a single time. This chain connects TRBV4-1 to TRBJ1-2; D unclear. CDR3 length equals 13 residues. Germline loops: CDR1 MGHRA, CDR2 YSYEKL. Deletions cut 1 base from V and 7 bases from J, with 10 bases between. In DNA, the CDR3 is TGCGCCAGCAGCCAAGGTGATTCGGGTGGCTACACCTTC. Protein sequence: CASSQGDSGGYTF.

This clone was seen a single time. At the DNA level, this CDR3 is encoded by other sequences in the same sample as well. This chain connects TRBV11-2 to TRBJ1-3; D not certain. Germline CDR1 is SGHAT and CDR2 is FQNNGV. The V end was cut by 5 bases, the J end by 1 base, with 3 bases between. CDR3 length: 12 residues. As DNA, the CDR3 is TGTGCCAGCAGCCCTTCTGGAAACACCATATATTTT. Translated: CASSPSGNTIYF.

This clone appeared a single time. The J gene is TRBJ1-2, the V gene TRBV10-3; weak D call: TRBD1 (5 bases). The germline CDR1 and CDR2 sequences are ENHRY and SYGVKD. The CDR3 has 15 residues. The V gene lost 6 bases and the J gene lost 5 bases, with 19 bases spanning the gap. The CDR3 reads CAIRELNQGLYGYTF. The CDR3 DNA reads as TGTGCCATCAGGGAACTCAACCAGGGATTGTATGGCTACACCTTC.